These T cell receptor beta chains were read from a single sample in a study of shared clonotypes between healthy human individuals. Sequencing used immunoSEQ multiplex PCR; TCRdb keeps in-frame clones, though not all of them. Of roughly 1,500,000 clones listed, approximately 98.5% were seen once; the top ten hold approximately 0.4%. Sample: naive CD4+ T cells sorted from blood. The source of these receptors is a man in his thirties or forties in good health. CDR3s include the opening cysteine and the closing phenylalanine or tryptophan. D genes are given only for firm matches. Clone size is not always given. Where it is, it says once, few, many or a class for expanded clones.

J	size	D	V	DNA	CDR3
TRBJ1-3	-	-	TRBV4-3	TGCGCCAGCAGCCAAGTAGTCGGAGCCAACTCTGGAAACACCATATATTTT	CASSQVVGANSGNTIYF
TRBJ2-5	-	TRBD2	TRBV18	TGTGCCAGCTCACCACGGGCGGGAGCGGGTGAGACCCAGTACTTC	CASSPRAGAGETQYF
TRBJ2-5	-	-	TRBV18	TGTGCCAGCTCGACCCAATCCCAGACCCAGTACTTC	CASSTQSQTQYF
TRBJ2-1	-	TRBD2	TRBV15	TGTGCCACCAGCAGAGGACTGGGGACTAGCGGATACAATGAGCAGTTCTTC	CATSRGLGTSGYNEQFF
TRBJ1-3	-	-	TRBV7-9	TGTGCCAGCAGCTACCGGGACGGCACCTCTGGAAACACCATATATTTT	CASSYRDGTSGNTIYF
TRBJ2-4	-	-	TRBV19	TGTGCCAGTAGCTTACAGGGTGCCAAAAACATTCAGTACTTC	CASSLQGAKNIQYF
TRBJ1-2	-	TRBD1	TRBV7-9	TGTGCCAGCAGCTTAAATGACAGGGGGCGGAATGGCTACACCTTC	CASSLNDRGRNGYTF
TRBJ1-5	-	-	TRBV6-5	TGTGCCAGCAGTTACACAGGGAATAGCAATCAGCCCCAGCATTTT	CASSYTGNSNQPQHF
TRBJ2-1	-	-	TRBV18	TGTGCCAGCTCATCGGGGTTCCGGGACACCAACAATGAGCAGTTCTTC	CASSSGFRDTNNEQFF
TRBJ1-5	-	-	TRBV11-3	TGTGCCAGCAACACTAGAGAGCGCCAGCATTTT	CASNTRERQHF
TRBJ2-3	-	-	TRBV12-5	TGTGCTAGTGGTTTGGGCTCGCGATCAGATACGCAGTATTTT	CASGLGSRSDTQYF
TRBJ2-7	once	TRBD2	TRBV5-1	TGCGCCAGCAGCCCCGGGACTAGCGAAGCCTACGAGCAGTACTTC	CASSPGTSEAYEQYF
TRBJ1-1	-	-	TRBV6-1	TGTGCCAGCAGTTTATGGGGGGAGCTGATTGGAGCTTTCTTT	CASSLWGELIGAFF
TRBJ2-5	-	-	TRBV11-2	TGTGCCAGCAGCTTAGGCCCACCGCGGGCTGTGCAAGAGACCCAGTACTTC	CASSLGPPRAVQETQYF
TRBJ2-7	-	TRBD2	TRBV25-1	TGTGCCAGCAGTGACCTAGCGGGAGTTTCCTACGAGCAGTACTTC	CASSDLAGVSYEQYF
TRBJ2-7	-	-	TRBV4-2	TGTGCCAGCAGCCAAGATCCCCTAGAAAACTACGAGCAGTACTTC	CASSQDPLENYEQYF
TRBJ2-5	-	TRBD2	TRBV28	TGTGCCAGCAGTTTAAAGTATGGAAGCGGGAGGCCATTCCGTCCCCGGTGGGAGTACTTC	CASSLKYGSGRPFRPRWEYF
TRBJ2-2	-	TRBD1	TRBV5-4	TGTGCCAGCAAACCCGGGACAGGGGGCTCTAACACCGGGGAGCTGTTTTTT	CASKPGTGGSNTGELFF
TRBJ1-3	-	-	TRBV9	TGTGCCAGCAGCGTAGGGATCGGCACCCGAGCCTCTGGAAACACCATATATTTT	CASSVGIGTRASGNTIYF
TRBJ1-5	-	TRBD1	TRBV19	TGTGCCAGTAGTTTCCCGGGACAGGTTAGCAATCAGCCCCAGCATTTT	CASSFPGQVSNQPQHF
TRBJ2-3	once	-	TRBV9	TGTGCCAGCAGCGCGAAGGGGGGAGAGGGCACAGATACGCAGTATTTT	CASSAKGGEGTDTQYF
TRBJ2-7	-	-	TRBV7-6	TGTGCCAGCAGCCGGGAAACAGAGAGCTCCTACGAGCAGTACTTC	CASSRETESSYEQYF
TRBJ2-7	once	-	TRBV7-2	TGTGCCAGCAGCTTGGACTCCAACCTCTTGTTC	CASSLDSNLLF
TRBJ1-5	once	-	TRBV6-1	TGTGCCAGCAGGGTAGGTATCAACAATCAGCCCCAGCATTTT	CASRVGINNQPQHF
TRBJ2-2	-	TRBD1	TRBV9	TGTGCCAGCAACGCCCCTTCGGGACAGCACACCGGGGAGCTGTTTTTT	CASNAPSGQHTGELFF
TRBJ2-7	-	TRBD2	TRBV7-2	TGTGCCAGCAGTAGGGACTACTCCTACGAGCAGTACTTC	CASSRDYSYEQYF